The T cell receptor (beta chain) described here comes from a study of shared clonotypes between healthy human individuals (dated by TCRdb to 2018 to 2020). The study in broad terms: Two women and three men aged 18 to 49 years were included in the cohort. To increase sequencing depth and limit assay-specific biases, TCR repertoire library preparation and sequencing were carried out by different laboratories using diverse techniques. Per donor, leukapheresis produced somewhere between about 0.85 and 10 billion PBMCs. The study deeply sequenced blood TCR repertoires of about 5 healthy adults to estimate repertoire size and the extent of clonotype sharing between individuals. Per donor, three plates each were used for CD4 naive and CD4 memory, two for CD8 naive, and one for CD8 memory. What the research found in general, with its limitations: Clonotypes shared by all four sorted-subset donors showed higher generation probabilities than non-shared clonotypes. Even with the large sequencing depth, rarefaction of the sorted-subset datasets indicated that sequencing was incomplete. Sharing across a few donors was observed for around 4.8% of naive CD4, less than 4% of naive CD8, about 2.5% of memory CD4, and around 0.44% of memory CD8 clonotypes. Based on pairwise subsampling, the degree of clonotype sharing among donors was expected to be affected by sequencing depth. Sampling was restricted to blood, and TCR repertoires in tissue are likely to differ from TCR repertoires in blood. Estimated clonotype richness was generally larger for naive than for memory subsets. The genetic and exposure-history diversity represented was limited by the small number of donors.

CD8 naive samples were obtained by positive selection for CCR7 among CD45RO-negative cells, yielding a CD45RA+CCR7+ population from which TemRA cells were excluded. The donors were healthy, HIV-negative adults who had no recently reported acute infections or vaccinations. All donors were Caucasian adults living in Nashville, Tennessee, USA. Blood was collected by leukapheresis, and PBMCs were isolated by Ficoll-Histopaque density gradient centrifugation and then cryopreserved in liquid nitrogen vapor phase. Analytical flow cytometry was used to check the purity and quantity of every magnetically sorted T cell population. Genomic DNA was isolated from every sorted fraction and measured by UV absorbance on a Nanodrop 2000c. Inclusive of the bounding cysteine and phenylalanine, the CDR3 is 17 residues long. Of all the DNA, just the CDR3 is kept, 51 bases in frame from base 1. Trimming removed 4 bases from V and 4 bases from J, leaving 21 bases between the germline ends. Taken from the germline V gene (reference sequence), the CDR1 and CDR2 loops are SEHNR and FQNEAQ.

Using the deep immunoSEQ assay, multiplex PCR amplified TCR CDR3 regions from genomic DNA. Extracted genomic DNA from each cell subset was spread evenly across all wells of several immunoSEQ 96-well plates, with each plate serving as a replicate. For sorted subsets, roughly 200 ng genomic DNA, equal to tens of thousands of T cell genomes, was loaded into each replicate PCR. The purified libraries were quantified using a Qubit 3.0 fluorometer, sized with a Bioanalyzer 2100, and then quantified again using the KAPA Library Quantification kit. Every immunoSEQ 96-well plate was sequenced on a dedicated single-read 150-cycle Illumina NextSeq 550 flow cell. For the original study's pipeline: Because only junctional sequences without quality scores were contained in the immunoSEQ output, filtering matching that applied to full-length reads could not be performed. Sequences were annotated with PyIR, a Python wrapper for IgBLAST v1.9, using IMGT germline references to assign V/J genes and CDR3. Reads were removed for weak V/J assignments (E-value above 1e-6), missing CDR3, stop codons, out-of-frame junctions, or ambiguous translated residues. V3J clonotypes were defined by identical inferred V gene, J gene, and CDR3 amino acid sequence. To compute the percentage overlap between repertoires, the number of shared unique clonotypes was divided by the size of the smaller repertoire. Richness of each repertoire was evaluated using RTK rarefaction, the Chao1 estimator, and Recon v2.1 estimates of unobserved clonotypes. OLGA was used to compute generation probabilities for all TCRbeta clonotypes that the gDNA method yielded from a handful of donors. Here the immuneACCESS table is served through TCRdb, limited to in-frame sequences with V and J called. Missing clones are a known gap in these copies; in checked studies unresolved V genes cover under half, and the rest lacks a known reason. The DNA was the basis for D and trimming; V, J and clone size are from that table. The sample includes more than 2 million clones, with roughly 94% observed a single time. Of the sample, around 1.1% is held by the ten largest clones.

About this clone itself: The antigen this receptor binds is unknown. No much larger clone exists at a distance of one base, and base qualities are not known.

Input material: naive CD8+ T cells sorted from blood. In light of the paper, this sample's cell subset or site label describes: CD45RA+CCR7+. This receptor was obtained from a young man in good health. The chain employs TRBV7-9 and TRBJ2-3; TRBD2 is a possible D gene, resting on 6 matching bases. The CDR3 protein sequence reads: CASSSYPGLSPPDTQYF. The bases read TGTGCCAGCAGCTCCTATCCGGGACTCAGTCCTCCAGATACGCAGTATTTT. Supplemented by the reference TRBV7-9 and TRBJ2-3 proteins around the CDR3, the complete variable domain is DTGVSQNPRHKITKRGQNVTFRCDPISEHNRLYWYRQTLGQGPEFLTYFQNEAQLEKSRLLSDRFSAERPKGSFSTLEIQRTEQGDSAMYLCASSSYPGLSPPDTQYFGPGTRLTVL.